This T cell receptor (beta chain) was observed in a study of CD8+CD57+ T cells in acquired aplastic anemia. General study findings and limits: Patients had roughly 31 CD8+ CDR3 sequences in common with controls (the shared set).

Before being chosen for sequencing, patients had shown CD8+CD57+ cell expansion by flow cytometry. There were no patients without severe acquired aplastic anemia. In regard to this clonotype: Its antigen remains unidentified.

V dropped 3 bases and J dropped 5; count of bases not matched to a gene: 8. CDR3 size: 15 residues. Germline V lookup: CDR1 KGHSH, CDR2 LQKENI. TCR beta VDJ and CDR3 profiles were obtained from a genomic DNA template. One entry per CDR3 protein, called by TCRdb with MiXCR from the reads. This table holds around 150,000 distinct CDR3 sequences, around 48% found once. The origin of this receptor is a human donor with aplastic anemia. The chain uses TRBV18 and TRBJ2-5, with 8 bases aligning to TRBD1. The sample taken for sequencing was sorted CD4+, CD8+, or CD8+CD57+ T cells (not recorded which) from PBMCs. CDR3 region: CASSPPTGVEETQYF. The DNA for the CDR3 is TGTGCCAGCTCACCGCCGACAGGGGTTGAGGAGACCCAGTACTTC.